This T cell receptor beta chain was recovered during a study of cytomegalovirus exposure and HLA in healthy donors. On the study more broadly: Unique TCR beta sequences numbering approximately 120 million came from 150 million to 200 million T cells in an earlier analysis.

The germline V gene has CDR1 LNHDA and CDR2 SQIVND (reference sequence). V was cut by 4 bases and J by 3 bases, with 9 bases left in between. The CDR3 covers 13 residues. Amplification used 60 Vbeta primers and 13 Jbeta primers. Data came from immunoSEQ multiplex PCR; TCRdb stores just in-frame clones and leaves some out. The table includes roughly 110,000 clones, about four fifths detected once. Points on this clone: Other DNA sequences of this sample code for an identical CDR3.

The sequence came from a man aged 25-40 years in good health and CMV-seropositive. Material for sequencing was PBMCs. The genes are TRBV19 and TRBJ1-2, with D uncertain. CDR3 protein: CASSTGIDYGYTF. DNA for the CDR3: TGTGCCAGTAGTACGGGGATCGACTATGGCTACACCTTC.